The 10 T cell receptor beta chains below all came from one sample that was sequenced in a study of blood T cell repertoires in COVID-19. Here immunoSEQ multiplex PCR was the method, and the copy in TCRdb shows in-frame clones only, minus some. Of more than 150,000 clones in the sample, 80% to 90% were seen once. Sample: peripheral blood. The origin of the receptors is an elderly woman with COVID-19, enrolled during active disease.

Here the CDR3 reads CASSSMAAGYGYTF. Here the CDR3 DNA reads TGTGCCAGCAGCTCCATGGCGGCTGGGTATGGCTACACCTTC. The chain uses TRBV11-2 and TRBJ1-2, with D hard to call. CDR1 and CDR2 (germline): SGHAT, FQNNGV. The ends were cut back, 4 bases at V and 5 bases at J, with 14 bases in the middle. CDR3 length: 14 amino acids.

The V gene is TRBV5-1, the J gene TRBJ1-2, with a weak D call TRBD1 (6 bases). The V end was cut by 2 bases, the J end by 4 bases, with 12 bases between. Per germline, CDR1 SGHRS and CDR2 YFSETQ. The CDR3 covers 14 residues. CDR3: CASSFRQDGYGYTF. CDR3 DNA sequence: TGCGCCAGCAGCTTTCGACAGGATGGCTATGGCTACACCTTC.

V gene TRBV18 combines with J gene TRBJ1-2; D is unclear. CDR1 and CDR2 from the germline V gene are KGHSH and LQKENI. V shed 1 base and J shed 3 bases, with 9 bases lying between them. CDR3 length: 14 residues. The CDR3 spells CASSPQGGYYGYTF. For the CDR3, the DNA is TGTGCCAGCTCACCACAGGGAGGGTACTATGGCTACACCTTC. The variable domain in full, completed from reference TRBV18 and TRBJ1-2, reads NAGVMQNPRHLVRRRGQEARLRCSPMKGHSHVYWYRQLPEEGLKFMVYLQKENIIDESGMPKERFSAEFPKEGPSILRIQQVVRGDSAAYFCASSPQGGYYGYTFGSGTRLTVV.

J is TRBJ2-3 and V is TRBV5-1; 8 bases line up with TRBD1. CDR1 SGHRS and CDR2 YFSETQ come from the germline V gene. V lost 0 bases and J lost 2; bases outside the gene matches: 2. This CDR3 is 15 amino acids long. CDR3 amino acids: CASSLVTGATDTQYF. CDR3 DNA sequence: TGCGCCAGCAGCTTGGTGACAGGGGCCACAGATACGCAGTATTTT.

The chain recombines TRBV11-1 with TRBJ2-7, with D maybe TRBD2 (6 bases). Germline V lookup: CDR1 SGHAT, CDR2 FQDESV (reference sequence). The CDR3 is 14 amino acids. V was shortened by 3 bases and J by 4 bases, with 13 bases between the two germline ends. As DNA, the CDR3 is TGTGCCAGCAGCTTTCACCCACGGGGGTACGAGCAGTACTTC. Translation gives CASSFHPRGYEQYF.

The CDR3 coding sequence is TGTGCCAGCAGTCAGGACAGGGGAAACATTCAGTACTTC. Residues: CASSQDRGNIQYF. This chain joins TRBV7-2 and TRBJ2-4; 9 bases agree with TRBD1. CDR3 size: 13 residues. The V and J ends lost 6 bases and 6 bases, in that order; junction bases with no gene match: 3. The germline V gene encodes CDR1 SGHTA and CDR2 FQGNSA.

The CDR3 nucleotides read TGTGCCAGCAGGCGGGACAGGAACTACGAGCAGTACTTC. Its protein is CASRRDRNYEQYF. The chain has TRBV27 and TRBJ2-7, with 8 bases aligning to TRBD1. In germline, CDR1 is MNHEY, CDR2 SMNVEV (reference sequence). CDR3 length equals 13 residues. Trimming at V came to 6 bases and at J to 3 bases, leaving 4 bases not matched to a gene.

As concerns this clone: The conserved phenylalanine or tryptophan is not found at the CDR3 terminus, so this likely reflects a read error. It is unclear where the CDR3 begins or ends on the DNA, so no DNA is shown, and the CDR3 is as TCRdb lists it. This chain connects TRBV21-1 to TRBJ2-7; TRBD2 is the table's D call, not checked against the DNA. TRBV21-1 is marked as a pseudogene. The CDR3 totals 17 residues, both ends included. CDR3 residues: CASSILTGTSGGPLVAI.

The V gene is TRBV2, the J gene TRBJ2-7; 9 nucleotides line up with TRBD2. The CDR3 is made up of 15 amino acids. The V gene end was trimmed by 5 bases and the J gene end by 2 bases; junction bases not matched to a gene: 7. The germline V gene has CDR1 SNHLY and CDR2 FYNNEI. The CDR3 spells CASSLGLAVTYEQYF. The DNA of the CDR3 is TGTGCCAGCAGTCTGGGACTAGCCGTGACCTACGAGCAGTACTTC.

The gene calls are TRBV6-2 or TRBV6-3 and TRBJ2-7, with 9 positions matching TRBD2. This CDR3 has 17 residues. V lost 2 bases to trimming and J lost 0 bases; unmatched junction nucleotides: 8. Per germline, CDR1 MNHEY and CDR2 SVGEGT. Here the CDR3 reads CASSYGLAGRISYEQYF. CDR3 coding DNA: TGTGCCAGCAGTTACGGGCTAGCGGGGCGTATCTCCTACGAGCAGTACTTC.